What follows describes a single T cell receptor beta chain. This entry comes from a study of blood T cell repertoires in COVID-19. Study background: The United States, Italy and Spain supplied acute and convalescent COVID-19 samples.

The data were produced by immunoSEQ multiplex PCR, yet TCRdb's version contains in-frame clones alone and is incomplete. This sample has approximately 75,000 clones; roughly 83% occur once, and the top ten carry about 18%. V gave up 5 bases and J gave up 2 bases, with 23 bases separating them. The CDR3 has 18 residues. The germline gives CDR1 SGHTA, CDR2 FQGNSA. The clonotype was recovered from a woman at least 80 years old with acute or convalescent COVID-19. The chain joins TRBV7-2 to TRBJ2-3, with a tentative D call TRBD1 (5 bases). The sequencing sample was made of peripheral blood. In DNA form, the CDR3 reads TGTGCCAGCAGCAACAAAGGGTTTAGGGGCCCCCTCACAGATACGCAGTATTTT. Its protein product is CASSNKGFRGPLTDTQYF.